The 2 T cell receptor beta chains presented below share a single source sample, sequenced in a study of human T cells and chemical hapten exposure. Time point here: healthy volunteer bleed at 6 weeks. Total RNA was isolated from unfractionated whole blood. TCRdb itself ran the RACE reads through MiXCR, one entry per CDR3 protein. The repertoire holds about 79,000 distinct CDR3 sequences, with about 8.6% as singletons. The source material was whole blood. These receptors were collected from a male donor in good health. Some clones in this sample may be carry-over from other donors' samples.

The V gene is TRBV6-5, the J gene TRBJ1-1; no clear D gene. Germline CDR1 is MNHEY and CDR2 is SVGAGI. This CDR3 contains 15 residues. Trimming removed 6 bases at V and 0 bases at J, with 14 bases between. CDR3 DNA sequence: TGTGCCAGCAGCTCCGACTCGGACCTGAACACTGAAGCTTTCTTT. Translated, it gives CASSSDSDLNTEAFF.

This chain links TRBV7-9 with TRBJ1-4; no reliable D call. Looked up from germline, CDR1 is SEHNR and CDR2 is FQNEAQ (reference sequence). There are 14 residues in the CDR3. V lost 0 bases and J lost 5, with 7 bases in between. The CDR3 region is CASSLARGNEKLFF. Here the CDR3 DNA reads TGTGCCAGCAGCTTAGCGCGCGGAAATGAAAAACTGTTTTTT.